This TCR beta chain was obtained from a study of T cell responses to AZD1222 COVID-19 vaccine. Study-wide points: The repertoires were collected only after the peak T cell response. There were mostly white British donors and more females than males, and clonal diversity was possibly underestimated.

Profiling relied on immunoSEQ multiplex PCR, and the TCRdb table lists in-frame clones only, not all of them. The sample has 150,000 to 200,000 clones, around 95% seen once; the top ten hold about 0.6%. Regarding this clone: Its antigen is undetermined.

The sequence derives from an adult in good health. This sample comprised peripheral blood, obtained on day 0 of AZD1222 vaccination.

The chain's CDR3 is CASGTDVYGYTF. CDR3 nucleotides: TGTGCCAGTGGGACAGACGTCTATGGCTACACCTTC. The chain is built from TRBV27 and TRBJ1-2, with 7 positions matching TRBD1. J lost 4 bases, V lost 9 bases, and 5 bases had no gene match. Germline V gene lookup returns CDR1 MNHEY and CDR2 SMNVEV (reference sequence). This CDR3 contains 12 residues.